This TCR beta chain was retrieved from a study of glioma-infiltrating T cells after dendritic cell vaccination. Looking at the study overall: At biweekly intervals, patients got three intradermal dendritic cell vaccine injections.

Produced via immunoSEQ multiplex PCR; TCRdb's table is partial and in-frame only. The repertoire consists of roughly 80,000 clones, with around 90% occurring once and the leading ten covering approximately 2%. Indicated time point: after dendritic cell vaccination, including at tumor progression/relapse. Selection required adequate fresh-frozen tumor tissue plus more than two years' survival data. Blood PBMC samples: pre-vaccination, two weeks post third vaccination, and at tumor progression. The origin of this receptor is a human donor with glioblastoma. The sample consisted of blood, taken after dendritic cell vaccination.

The CDR3 sequence is CASSSEPTGNTEAFF. In DNA, the CDR3 is TGTGCCAGCAGCTCCGAACCGACGGGGAACACTGAAGCTTTCTTT. The rearrangement uses TRBV5-4 and TRBJ1-1; D gene ambiguous. Germline-derived CDR1 and CDR2 are SGHNT and YYREEE (reference sequence). Trimming shortened V by 3 bases and J by 1 base, and 13 bases separated the two germline ends. This CDR3 is built from 15 residues.